Following are 9 T cell receptor beta chains from one sample sequenced in a study of shared T cell receptors in the human thymus. Only in-frame clones appear in the TCRdb table, and some are missing; sequencing was by immunoSEQ multiplex PCR. The sample lists 500,000 to 750,000 clones; 88% were seen once. This same sample was also part of a study on human thymus T cells.

Sequenced input: thymocytes. The receptors derive from a boy in the first two years of life with a congenital heart defect.

This chain connects TRBV28 to TRBJ1-1, with 11 bases lining up with TRBD1. Germline V gene lookup returns CDR1 MDHEN and CDR2 SYDVKM. V was clipped by 5 bases and J by 2 bases; unmatched bases: 16. The CDR3 length is 19 residues. This CDR3 reads CASSPRGGPGQGGNTEAFF. Written as DNA, the CDR3 is TGTGCCAGCAGTCCCCGGGGTGGACCGGGACAGGGGGGAAACACTGAAGCTTTCTTT. The whole variable domain, filled in from reference TRBV28 and TRBJ1-1, reads DVKVTQSSRYLVKRTGEKVFLECVQDMDHENMFWYRQDPGLGLRLIYFSYDVKMKEKGDIPEGYSVSREKKERFSLILESASTNQTSMYLCASSPRGGPGQGGNTEAFFGQGTRLTVV.

In DNA form, the CDR3 reads TGTGCCAGCAGTTCGGACAGCATAATCTCCTACGAGCAGTACTTC. Amino acids: CASSSDSIISYEQYF. V and J are TRBV6-1 and TRBJ2-7; maybe TRBD1 (6 bases). Germline V lookup: CDR1 MNHNS, CDR2 SASEGT. The V gene lost 5 bases and the J gene lost 0 bases, with 14 bases spanning the gap. CDR3 length: 15 residues.

V is TRBV27 and J is TRBJ2-2, with 8 bases aligning to TRBD2. The CDR3 is 16 residues long. From germline, CDR1 is MNHEY and CDR2 SMNVEV (reference sequence). With 5 bases clipped from V and 0 bases from J, the junction kept 5 bases outside the gene matches. CDR3 amino acids: CASSKSGLANTGELFF. The CDR3 DNA reads TGTGCCAGCAGTAAATCGGGACTAGCGAACACCGGGGAGCTGTTTTTT.

The genes are TRBV5-1 and TRBJ2-7, with D possibly being TRBD2 (6 bases). The germline V gene has CDR1 SGHRS and CDR2 YFSETQ. V dropped 0 bases and J dropped 1 base, with 14 bases sitting between them. The CDR3 totals 16 residues. The CDR3 is CASSLGRSSGSYEQYF. CDR3 bases: TGCGCCAGCAGCTTGGGTCGGAGTAGCGGTTCCTACGAGCAGTACTTC.

The gene calls are TRBV4-3 and TRBJ2-3; TRBD1 matches at 7 bases. Germline CDR1 and CDR2: LGHNA and YSLEER. The CDR3 covers 16 residues. V lost 3 bases, J lost 2 bases, and 8 bases stayed unmatched. CDR3 sequence (DNA): TGCGCCAGCAGCCAGGAAGGGGGCTTCATCACAGATACGCAGTATTTT. It translates to CASSQEGGFITDTQYF.

The chain combines TRBV6-5 with TRBJ2-7; possible D gene TRBD1, 6 bases. The V gene lost 6 bases and the J gene lost 0 bases, with 12 bases spanning the gap. This CDR3 spans 14 amino acids. Germline V gene lookup returns CDR1 MNHEY and CDR2 SVGAGI. The chain's CDR3 is CASRRQASSYEQYF. CDR3 nucleotides: TGTGCCAGCAGACGACAGGCCAGCTCCTACGAGCAGTACTTC.

The V and J genes are TRBV7-9 and TRBJ2-7; weak D call: TRBD1 (5 bases). Per germline, CDR1 SEHNR and CDR2 FQNEAQ (reference sequence). Deletions cut 6 bases from V and 2 bases from J, with 14 bases between. This CDR3 has 14 residues. This CDR3 reads CASRKGAAPYEQYF. In DNA, the CDR3 is TGTGCCAGCAGGAAAGGGGCAGCACCCTACGAGCAGTACTTC. Drawing the rest from reference TRBV7-9 and TRBJ2-7, the complete variable domain is DTGVSQNPRHKITKRGQNVTFRCDPISEHNRLYWYRQTLGQGPEFLTYFQNEAQLEKSRLLSDRFSAERPKGSFSTLEIQRTEQGDSAMYLCASRKGAAPYEQYFGPGTRLTVT.

The chain employs TRBV6-6 and TRBJ2-5, with D possibly matching TRBD2 (6 bases). Germline V gene sequence: CDR1 MNHNY, CDR2 SVGAGI (reference sequence). The CDR3 totals 12 residues. The V end was cut by 7 bases, the J end by 7 bases, with 13 bases between. CDR3 bases: TGTGCCAGCATCGGGGGACCAGGGACCCAGTACTTC. This sequence encodes CASIGGPGTQYF.

This clone is a singleton in its sample. The rearrangement uses TRBV25-1 and TRBJ2-7, with TRBD2 as a possible D gene (5 bases). This CDR3 has 11 amino acids. Germline assignment: CDR1 MGHDK and CDR2 SYGVNS. V lost 10 bases to trimming and J lost 6 bases, with 13 bases between them. CDR3 region: CATLGGGEQYF. The CDR3 DNA is TGTGCCACCTTGGGTGGAGGCGAGCAGTACTTC.